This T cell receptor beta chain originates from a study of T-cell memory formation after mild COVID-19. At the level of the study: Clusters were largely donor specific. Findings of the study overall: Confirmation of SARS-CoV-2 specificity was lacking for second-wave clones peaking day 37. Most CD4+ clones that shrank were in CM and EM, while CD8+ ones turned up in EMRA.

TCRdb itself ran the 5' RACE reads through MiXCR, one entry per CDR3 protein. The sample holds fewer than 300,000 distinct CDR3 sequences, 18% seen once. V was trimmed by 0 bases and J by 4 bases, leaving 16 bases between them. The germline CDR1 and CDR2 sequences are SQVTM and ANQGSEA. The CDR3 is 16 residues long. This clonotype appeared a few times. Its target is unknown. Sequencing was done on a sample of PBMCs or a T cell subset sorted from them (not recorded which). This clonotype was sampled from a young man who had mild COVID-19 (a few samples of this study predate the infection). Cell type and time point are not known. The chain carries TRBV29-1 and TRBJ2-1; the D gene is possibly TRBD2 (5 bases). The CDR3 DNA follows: TGCAGCGTTGAAGATCAGTCCTACTCGGGGTACAATGAGCAGTTCTTC. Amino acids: CSVEDQSYSGYNEQFF.